This TCR beta chain was identified during a study of human T cells and chemical hapten exposure. This clonotype has only a few counts. The time point denotes: healthy volunteer bleed at 2 weeks. Unseparated into fractions, whole blood served as the source from which total RNA was extracted. Germline V gives CDR1 ENHRY, CDR2 SYGVKD. The ends were cut back, 7 bases at V and 1 base at J, with 17 bases in the middle. The CDR3 contains 15 residues. In the source study's methods: A typical sample had 95,638 TCRs, with about 20,000 to 700,000 overall. TCRdb analysed the RACE reads with MiXCR anew, one entry per CDR3 protein. For this entry, the V and J calls and clone size follow TCRdb and not the study's own pipeline. Among roughly 130,000 distinct CDR3 sequences listed, around 8.2% were seen once.

The sequenced material came from whole blood. This TCR was recovered from a male donor in good health. Some clones in this sample may be carry-over from other donors' samples. J is TRBJ2-7 and V is TRBV10-3; D not resolved. The CDR3 DNA follows: TGTGCCATCATGCTGGGCCCTCCCGGGTCCTACGAGCAGTACTTC. It specifies CAIMLGPPGSYEQYF.